This T cell receptor (beta chain) is drawn from a study of long-term antiretroviral therapy in people with HIV. The study's findings and limits: Upon ART, diversity increased but remained lower than transplant donor controls.

J gave up 2 bases and V 0 bases, and 7 bases lay outside the gene matches. The CDR3 has 17 amino acids. Germline V lookup: CDR1 SGDLS, CDR2 YYNGEE. With survey level as its setting, the immunoSEQ assay was v3.0. A target of 40,000-50,000 T-cell genomes per sample was set for sequencing. Sequenced by immunoSEQ multiplex PCR; TCRdb stores in-frame clones only, minus some. This repertoire shows about 39,000 clones, 85% to 90% found once; its top ten account for under 4.5%. With respect to this clone: Its antigen is unknown.

The J gene is TRBJ1-2, the V gene TRBV9; 10 nucleotides align to TRBD1. The clonotype was recovered from a woman between 45 and 60 years old with HIV. The sequencing here drew on unsorted PBMCs, taken 1.2 years after starting antiretroviral therapy. The CDR3 is CASSVDLRGQGNYGYTF. CDR3 sequence (DNA): TGTGCCAGCAGCGTAGATTTAAGGGGACAGGGGAACTATGGCTACACCTTC.